A single sample is the source of the 30 T cell receptor beta chains below, sequenced in a study of T-cell memory formation after mild COVID-19. TCRdb reprocessed the 5' RACE reads via MiXCR and lists one record per CDR3 protein. The data show hundreds of thousands of distinct CDR3 sequences, roughly 21% seen once. The sample taken for sequencing was PBMCs or a T cell subset sorted from them (not recorded which). Receptors originate from an adult woman who had mild COVID-19 (a few samples of this study predate the infection). Cell type and time point are not known.

The chain joins TRBV5-4 to TRBJ2-1, with 9 positions matching TRBD2. V trimming: 5 bases; J trimming: 0 bases; junction bases outside the gene matches: 9. The CDR3 loop spans 17 amino acids. Germline values: CDR1 SGHNT, CDR2 YYREEE (reference sequence). The DNA for the CDR3 is TGTGCCAGCAGAATAGCGGGGGTAAGGAGCTCCTACAATGAGCAGTTCTTC. This codes for CASRIAGVRSSYNEQFF. The full variable domain, rest sourced from reference TRBV5-4 and TRBJ2-1, is ETGVTQSPTHLIKTRGQQVTLRCSSQSGHNTVSWYQQALGQGPQFIFQYYREEENGRGNFPPRFSGLQFPNYSSELNVNALELDDSALYLCASRIAGVRSSYNEQFFGPGTRLTVL.

The V call is TRBV30, the J call TRBJ2-2, with TRBD2 as a possible D gene (6 bases). V lost 0 bases to trimming and J lost 0 bases, with 11 bases between them. CDR1 GTSNPN and CDR2 SVGIG come from the germline V gene (reference sequence). The CDR3 contains 16 residues. CDR3 coding DNA: TGTGCCTGGAGTGTATGGGCGGGGCCGAACACCGGGGAGCTGTTTTTT. Protein: CAWSVWAGPNTGELFF.

This clonotype was seen repeatedly, ten times or more. J is TRBJ2-1 and V is TRBV4-2; 7 nucleotides align to TRBD2. V trimming: 0 bases; J trimming: 2 bases; junction bases outside the gene matches: 4. CDR3 length: 16 residues. Germline V CDR1 and CDR2: LGHNA, YNFKEQ. CDR3 in DNA: TGTGCCAGCAGCCAAGAAAGGACTAGTCCCTACAATGAGCAGTTCTTC. Translation: CASSQERTSPYNEQFF.

In this sample, this clonotype turned up a few times. This sequence joins TRBV5-8 and TRBJ1-5; D not certain. V was cut by 2 bases and J by 11 bases, with 20 bases left in between. Germline V lookup: CDR1 SGHTS, CDR2 YDEGEE. This CDR3 spans 15 amino acids. The CDR3 loop reads CASSFGENPSRAQHF. In nucleotides, the CDR3 is TGTGCCAGCAGCTTCGGAGAAAACCCTTCTAGGGCCCAGCATTTT.

This clonotype has more than one count but fewer than ten. CDR3 bases: TGTGCCTGGAGGGGACAGAGGAGCACTGAAGCTTTCTTT. Protein product: CAWRGQRSTEAFF. V is TRBV30 and J is TRBJ1-1, with 7 bases fitting TRBD1. Looked up from germline, CDR1 is GTSNPN and CDR2 is SVGIG (reference sequence). This CDR3 is built from 13 residues. The V and J ends lost 3 bases and 4 bases, in that order; junction bases with no gene match: 5.

J is TRBJ1-2 and V is TRBV4-3; D perhaps matches TRBD1 (6 bases). This CDR3 region has 14 residues. V lost 5 bases to trimming and J lost 8 bases, with 18 bases between them. Germline-derived CDR1 and CDR2 are LGHNA and YSLEER. The DNA of the CDR3 is TGCGCCAGCAGCTCAACAGGGCCTCTGGGGGGCTACACCTTC. It translates to CASSSTGPLGGYTF.

In its sample, this clonotype was seen a few times. The V gene is TRBV9, the J gene TRBJ1-2, with 8 bases matching TRBD1. From germline, CDR1 is SGDLS and CDR2 YYNGEE. V shed 5 bases, J shed 8 bases, and the junction held 11 bases outside the gene matches. The CDR3 is 14 amino acids. CDR3 amino acids: CASRGQGEGGGYTF. The CDR3 DNA reads as TGTGCCAGCAGAGGACAGGGTGAAGGTGGAGGCTACACCTTC.

The chain links TRBV25-1 to TRBJ2-1; TRBD2 matches at 8 bases. Per the germline V gene, CDR1 is MGHDK and CDR2 is SYGVNS. The CDR3 is 17 residues long. V gave up 1 base and J gave up 8 bases; unmatched junction bases: 13. DNA for the CDR3: TGTGCCAGCAGTGAATTTCAGGGCCAGCGGGAGAACCATGAGCAGTTCTTC. The encoded protein is CASSEFQGQRENHEQFF.

The chain links TRBV20-1 to TRBJ2-7; 9 nucleotides match TRBD1. Germline loops: CDR1 DFQATT, CDR2 SNEGSKA (reference sequence). This CDR3 spans 15 amino acids. V gave up 6 bases and J gave up 5 bases; unmatched junction bases: 14. The CDR3 region is CSATAGTGTGNEQYF. Written as DNA, the CDR3 is TGCAGTGCCACAGCGGGGACAGGGACTGGGAACGAGCAGTACTTC.

The chain couples TRBV7-6 to TRBJ2-7; 7 nucleotides agree with TRBD1. CDR1 and CDR2 (germline): SGHVS, FNYEAQ. This CDR3 has 12 amino acids. V was pared by 4 bases and J by 8 bases, with 5 bases of the junction left unmatched. The CDR3 bases are TGTGCCAGCAGCTCGGACAGGAGAAAGCAGTACTTC. This encodes CASSSDRRKQYF.

V is TRBV11-2 and J is TRBJ2-7, with 7 positions matching TRBD1. This CDR3 has 14 residues. Losses at the gene ends were 5 bases for V and 5 bases for J; bases not matched to a gene: 9. The germline CDR1 and CDR2 sequences are SGHAT and FQNNGV. The CDR3 bases are TGTGCCAGCAGCCCGGGGACAGCCCTTAACGAGCAGTACTTC. This codes for CASSPGTALNEQYF.

The V call is TRBV7-9, the J call TRBJ1-6; D unclear. V lost 4 bases to trimming and J lost 13 bases, with 17 bases between them. This CDR3 is built from 14 residues. Per germline, CDR1 SEHNR and CDR2 FQNEAQ (reference sequence). In DNA form, the CDR3 reads TGTGCCAGCAGCTCGAGGGCAGGTGCGAGGCCCCTCCACTTT. Its protein product is CASSSRAGARPLHF.

This chain connects TRBV4-3 to TRBJ1-4; D is perhaps TRBD1 (5 bases). The V end lost 0 bases, the J end lost 7 bases, and 9 bases lay between the germline ends. Germline V gives CDR1 LGHNA, CDR2 YSLEER. This CDR3 has 14 amino acids. The CDR3 nucleotides are TGCGCCAGCAGCCAAGATCATCAGGGTGAAAAACTGTTTTTT. Encoded protein: CASSQDHQGEKLFF.

This clonotype was counted ten times or more. The chain is built from TRBV9 and TRBJ2-2, with 8 nucleotides matching TRBD1. V shed 7 bases and J 6 bases; nucleotides not matched to a gene: 5. CDR3 size: 13 residues. CDR1 SGDLS and CDR2 YYNGEE come from the germline V gene. CDR3 DNA: TGTGCCAGCGCTCCAGGGGGCCCCGGGGAGCTGTTTTTT. Its translation: CASAPGGPGELFF.

The V call is TRBV6-2 or TRBV6-3, the J call TRBJ1-2; D gene ambiguous. The CDR3 totals 13 residues. Germline CDR1 MNHEY, CDR2 SVGEGT. Trimming removed 7 bases at V and 5 bases at J, with 14 bases between. CDR3 amino acids: CASTRPYSYGYTF. Here the CDR3 DNA reads TGTGCCAGCACCAGACCGTACAGTTATGGCTACACCTTC.

The chain carries TRBV20-1 and TRBJ2-7; weak D call: TRBD2 (7 bases). CDR1 DFQATT and CDR2 SNEGSKA come from the germline V gene (reference sequence). V was clipped by 0 bases and J by 0 bases, with 18 bases between them. This CDR3 contains 17 residues. The chain's CDR3 is CSARDWGGGLSSYEQYF. The CDR3 DNA reads TGCAGTGCTAGAGATTGGGGCGGGGGCCTTAGCTCCTACGAGCAGTACTTC.

The chain has TRBV29-1 and TRBJ2-3; D is unresolved. The V gene's germline CDR1 is SQVTM and CDR2 ANQGSEA. V lost 0 bases and J 8 bases, leaving 0 bases between the germline ends. CDR3 length: 9 amino acids. The CDR3 region is CSVEDTQYF. The CDR3 nucleotides are TGCAGCGTTGAAGATACGCAGTATTTT.

This sequence joins TRBV15 and TRBJ2-2; D call uncertain. Germline lookup yields CDR1 LNHNV and CDR2 YYDKDF (reference sequence). There are 14 residues in the CDR3. Trimming stripped 2 bases from V and 5 bases from J, with 9 bases between. CDR3 nucleotide sequence: TGTGCCACCAGCAGATCGGCACGGACCGGGGAGCTGTTTTTT. Translating gives CATSRSARTGELFF.

The chain is built from TRBV5-1 and TRBJ1-6, with TRBD1 matching 7 bases. The CDR3 totals 15 residues. V gave up 0 bases and J gave up 5 bases; unmatched junction bases: 2. Germline V CDR1 and CDR2: SGHRS, YFSETQ. The CDR3 DNA sequence: TGCGCCAGCAGCTTGGTAGGGACAGATAATTCACCCCTCCACTTT. It codes for CASSLVGTDNSPLHF.

The rearrangement links TRBV9 to TRBJ2-3, with 12 positions matching TRBD1. This CDR3 region has 13 residues. After removal of 7 bases from V and 5 bases from J, the junction contained 2 bases not matched to a gene. Germline assignment: CDR1 SGDLS and CDR2 YYNGEE. The CDR3 here is CASGTGGRDTQYF. The CDR3 DNA follows: TGTGCCAGCGGGACAGGGGGCAGAGATACGCAGTATTTT.

The genes are TRBV9 and TRBJ2-2; D may be TRBD1 (6 bases). The CDR3 runs to 15 residues. The germline V gene encodes CDR1 SGDLS and CDR2 YYNGEE. The germline V and J ends were trimmed by 6 bases and 0 bases, with 12 bases remaining between them. CDR3 loop: CASNPRGSNTGELFF. For the CDR3, the DNA is TGTGCCAGCAACCCCAGGGGTTCGAACACCGGGGAGCTGTTTTTT. The full variable domain, with the rest looked up from reference TRBV9 and TRBJ2-2, is DSGVTQTPKHLITATGQRVTLRCSPRSGDLSVYWYQQSLDQGLQFLIQYYNGEERAKGNILERFSAQQFPDLHSELNLSSLELGDSALYFCASNPRGSNTGELFFGEGSRLTVL.

This clonotype appeared many times. The J gene is TRBJ1-2, the V gene TRBV5-1; the D gene is possibly TRBD1 (6 bases). Germline V gene data show CDR1 as SGHRS and CDR2 as YFSETQ. V lost 4 bases and J lost 4, with 17 bases in between. The CDR3 is made up of 15 amino acids. The CDR3 nucleotides read TGCGCCAGCAGCCCGGGTTGGCAGGGGACCTATGGCTACACCTTC. It is translated as CASSPGWQGTYGYTF.

The chain is built from TRBV12-3 or TRBV12-4 and TRBJ1-2, with TRBD1 as a possible D gene (6 bases). CDR3 length equals 14 residues. Deletions cut 7 bases from V and 4 bases from J, with 16 bases between. In DNA form, the CDR3 reads TGTGCCAGCAATAATCTTCAGGGGAGCTATGGCTACACCTTC. It yields the protein CASNNLQGSYGYTF.

The J gene is TRBJ2-7, the V gene TRBV24-1, with a weak D call TRBD1 (5 bases). The germline V and J ends were trimmed by 0 bases and 2 bases, with 7 bases remaining between them. Germline CDR1 is KGHDR and CDR2 is SFDVKD. This CDR3 has 14 amino acids. For the CDR3, the DNA is TGTGCCACCAGTGATTTGGACAGTACCTACGAGCAGTACTTC. Its translation is CATSDLDSTYEQYF.

This clonotype was seen a few times. V gene TRBV7-8 combines with J gene TRBJ2-5; TRBD1 matches at 10 bases. In germline, CDR1 is SGHVS, CDR2 FQNEAQ. The CDR3 is 16 amino acids. With 4 bases clipped from V and 6 bases from J, the junction kept 11 bases outside the gene matches. The CDR3 sequence is CASSSWTGGDGKTQYF. The CDR3 DNA sequence: TGTGCCAGCAGCTCATGGACAGGGGGTGACGGAAAGACCCAGTACTTC.

This clonotype has just a few counts. The chain combines TRBV7-6 with TRBJ2-2, with D hard to call. Between the trimmed V and J ends, which lost 1 base and 0 bases, there was a span of 12 bases. Germline CDR1 reads SGHVS; CDR2 reads FNYEAQ. This CDR3 comprises 17 residues. The CDR3 DNA follows: TGTGCCAGCAGCTTAGAGATTCGGGCGGCGAACACCGGGGAGCTGTTTTTT. Translated: CASSLEIRAANTGELFF. The complete variable domain, with remaining parts taken from reference TRBV7-6 and TRBJ2-2, reads GAGVSQSPRYKVTKRGQDVALRCDPISGHVSLYWYRQALGQGPEFLTYFNYEAQQDKSGLPNDRFSAERPEGSISTLTIQRTEQRDSAMYRCASSLEIRAANTGELFFGEGSRLTVL.

The chain employs TRBV20-1 and TRBJ1-2; 9 nucleotides agree with TRBD1. J was trimmed by 9 bases and V by 3 bases; bases with no gene match: 2. Germline V gene lookup returns CDR1 DFQATT and CDR2 SNEGSKA (reference sequence). CDR3 length equals 11 residues. CDR3 nucleotides: TGCAGTGCTAGGACAGGGGGTCGCTACACCTTC. This sequence encodes CSARTGGRYTF.

This chain connects TRBV29-1 to TRBJ1-2; TRBD1 matches at 9 bases. This CDR3 contains 14 residues. Germline assignment: CDR1 SQVTM and CDR2 ANQGSEA. With V trimmed by 3 bases and J by 8 bases, 10 bases remained unmatched. The CDR3 here is CSVDPGQGIGGYTF. For the CDR3, the DNA is TGCAGCGTTGATCCGGGACAGGGTATTGGGGGCTACACCTTC.

The rearrangement joins TRBV24-1 to TRBJ1-2; tentatively, D is TRBD1 (5 bases). The V and J ends lost 3 bases and 8 bases respectively, with 15 bases between them. The CDR3 loop spans 14 amino acids. Germline values: CDR1 KGHDR, CDR2 SFDVKD. CDR3 loop: CATSDPPRDRGYTF. CDR3 bases: TGTGCCACCAGTGATCCGCCGAGGGACCGAGGCTACACCTTC.

This clonotype was seen a handful of times. V usage is TRBV6-6 and J usage is TRBJ1-4, with D maybe TRBD1 (5 bases). The length of the CDR3 is 15 residues. Germline CDR1 MNHNY, CDR2 SVGAGI (reference sequence). Trimming shortened V by 6 bases and J by 7 bases, and 18 bases separated the two germline ends. Here the CDR3 reads CASSPWGEWVEKLFF. The CDR3 coding sequence is TGTGCCAGCAGCCCCTGGGGGGAGTGGGTTGAAAAACTGTTTTTT.